Shown below are 21 T cell receptor beta chains from a single sample sequenced in a study of cytomegalovirus exposure and HLA in healthy donors. The PCR contained 60 Vbeta and 13 Jbeta primers. Only in-frame clones appear in the TCRdb table, and some are missing; sequencing was by immunoSEQ multiplex PCR. The table shows around 150,000 clones, with 80% occurring only once. The sequencing input was PBMCs. The receptors derive from a woman aged 35 to 49 in good health and CMV-seronegative.

V is TRBV28 and J is TRBJ1-2, with D unresolved. Germline CDR1 and CDR2: MDHEN and SYDVKM. The V end lost 6 bases, the J end lost 6 bases, and 20 bases lay between the germline ends. The CDR3 sequence is 15 residues long. CDR3 amino acids: CASRITMGEPDGYTF. In DNA, the CDR3 is TGTGCCAGCAGGATTACCATGGGAGAGCCGGATGGCTACACCTTC.

This chain uses TRBV10-3 with TRBJ2-2; D might be TRBD1 (5 bases). The germline V and J ends were trimmed by 4 bases and 7 bases, with 10 bases remaining between them. Germline values: CDR1 ENHRY, CDR2 SYGVKD. The CDR3 extends over 13 amino acids. The DNA for the CDR3 is TGTGCCATCAGTGGGCAGGACATCGGGGAGCTGTTTTTT. This codes for CAISGQDIGELFF.

This sequence joins TRBV18 and TRBJ1-5, with 9 bases matching TRBD1. The junction had 10 bases not matched to a gene; V was cut back by 4 bases and J by 6 bases. This CDR3 is built from 16 residues. Germline V gene sequence: CDR1 KGHSH, CDR2 LQKENI. The CDR3 DNA reads as TGTGCCAGCTCACTCCCGGACAGGGGATGGGGTCAGCCCCAGCATTTT. Its translation is CASSLPDRGWGQPQHF.

The chain uses TRBV7-9 and TRBJ2-5; tentative D call: TRBD2 (6 bases). The ends were cut back, 8 bases at V and 2 bases at J, with 15 bases in the middle. CDR3 length equals 14 residues. CDR1 is SEHNR and CDR2 is FQNEAQ in the germline V gene (reference sequence). The CDR3 coding sequence is TGTGCCAGCTCCTGGACGGGAGCTCAAGAGACCCAGTACTTC. Protein sequence: CASSWTGAQETQYF.

V and J are TRBV30 and TRBJ1-1, with 10 bases fitting TRBD1. Germline trimming cut 5 bases from V and 6 bases from J; bases unmatched to any gene: 6. From germline, CDR1 is GTSNPN and CDR2 SVGIG (reference sequence). This CDR3 contains 13 residues. CDR3 sequence (DNA): TGTGCCTGGGGCCGGGACAGGGGCGCTGAAGCTTTCTTT. Protein sequence: CAWGRDRGAEAFF.

The gene calls are TRBV11-2 and TRBJ2-5, with 7 bases fitting TRBD2. The CDR3 length is 15 residues. Germline CDR1 and CDR2: SGHAT and FQNNGV. V trimming: 5 bases; J trimming: 0 bases; junction bases outside the gene matches: 6. The CDR3 region is CASSTMTSHQETQYF. The CDR3 DNA is TGTGCCAGCAGCACCATGACTAGCCACCAAGAGACCCAGTACTTC.

The rearrangement links TRBV28 to TRBJ2-7, with a possible D match to TRBD1 (5 bases). The V gene lost 6 bases and the J gene lost 4 bases, with 13 bases spanning the gap. Germline V gene sequence: CDR1 MDHEN, CDR2 SYDVKM. CDR3 length: 13 residues. The CDR3: CASRAERGYEQYF. Here the CDR3 DNA reads TGTGCCAGCAGGGCCGAAAGGGGTTACGAGCAGTACTTC.

The V and J genes are TRBV11-2 and TRBJ1-3; D unresolved. The germline V and J ends were trimmed by 1 base and 0 bases, with 10 bases remaining between them. Germline CDR1 reads SGHAT; CDR2 reads FQNNGV. The CDR3 is 16 residues long. CDR3 in amino acids: CASSLVPQSSGNTIYF. The CDR3 DNA follows: TGTGCCAGCAGCTTAGTTCCACAGAGCTCTGGAAACACCATATATTTT.

The genes are TRBV27 and TRBJ2-2; D perhaps matches TRBD2 (6 bases). The CDR3 runs to 15 residues. The germline V gene has CDR1 MNHEY and CDR2 SMNVEV (reference sequence). V lost 3 bases to trimming and J lost 3 bases, with 11 bases between them. CDR3 loop: CASSFGGPYTGELFF. The CDR3 bases are TGTGCCAGCAGTTTCGGGGGACCTTACACCGGGGAGCTGTTTTTT.

This sequence joins TRBV10-3 and TRBJ1-2; D not resolved. Germline V gene lookup returns CDR1 ENHRY and CDR2 SYGVKD. Trimming took off 3 bases at V and 5 bases at J, with 13 bases between the two ends. The CDR3 runs 14 residues. The CDR3 DNA sequence: TGTGCCATCAGTGATCTACGCGGGAGTTATGGCTACACCTTC. This sequence encodes CAISDLRGSYGYTF.

This clone was seen a handful of times. The CDR3 DNA follows: TGTGCCAGCAGCCCCACGCGGGGATCGAACACTGAAGCTTTCTTT. It yields the protein CASSPTRGSNTEAFF. The rearrangement joins TRBV11-3 to TRBJ1-1; no firm D call. CDR1 and CDR2 from the germline V gene are SGHNT and YENEEA. The germline V and J ends were trimmed by 5 bases and 1 base, with 14 bases remaining between them. This CDR3 is built from 15 residues.

V and J are TRBV5-1 and TRBJ1-1; 11 bases line up with TRBD1. The CDR3 spans 16 residues. The germline V gene has CDR1 SGHRS and CDR2 YFSETQ. The J segment lost 0 bases and the V segment lost 4 bases, leaving 5 bases of the junction unmatched. Here the CDR3 reads CASSPGTGGLNTEAFF. The CDR3 DNA is TGCGCCAGCAGCCCCGGGACAGGGGGTTTGAACACTGAAGCTTTCTTT.

The table lists this clone with a few counts. In DNA, the CDR3 is TGCGCCAGCAGTGAGGATTCGCGGGGGCCCTCATTCATCCTGACTTTC. Translated, it gives CASSEDSRGPSFILTF. The chain joins TRBV10-1 to TRBJ2-6, with D perhaps matching TRBD2 (7 bases). Deletions cut 2 bases from V and 14 bases from J, with 22 bases between. Looked up from germline, CDR1 is WNHNN and CDR2 is SYGVQD (reference sequence). The CDR3 consists of 16 residues.

The chain is built from TRBV28 and TRBJ2-5; perhaps TRBD1 as D (6 bases). The CDR3 sequence is 14 residues long. Per the germline V gene, CDR1 is MDHEN and CDR2 is SYDVKM. Trimming took 5 bases from V and 4 from J, leaving 14 bases between them. CDR3 nucleotides: TGTGCCAGCAGTAGAACAGGGAGAGGAGAGACCCAGTACTTC. It encodes CASSRTGRGETQYF.

The V gene is TRBV14, the J gene TRBJ2-3; D is unresolved. The CDR3 is 15 residues long. The V gene's germline CDR1 is SGHDN and CDR2 FVKESK. Trimming shortened V by 0 bases and J by 1 base, and 8 bases separated the two germline ends. The CDR3 loop reads CASSQDTFRTDTQYF. The DNA for the CDR3 is TGTGCCAGCAGCCAAGACACTTTCCGCACAGATACGCAGTATTTT.

Only a few counts were recorded for this clone. The V gene is TRBV4-3, the J gene TRBJ1-1, with a possible D match to TRBD1 (6 bases). The germline V gene has CDR1 LGHNA and CDR2 YSLEER. This CDR3 comprises 16 residues. Trimming removed 0 bases from V and 5 bases from J, with 16 bases in between. The CDR3 protein is CASSQDWGGARTEAFF. In DNA, the CDR3 is TGCGCCAGCAGCCAAGACTGGGGGGGGGCGCGAACTGAAGCTTTCTTT.

Note on this clone: The sample holds other DNA sequences that translate to the same CDR3. The chain uses TRBV7-8 and TRBJ2-5; 9 nucleotides agree with TRBD1. V shed 0 bases, J shed 5 bases, and the junction held 4 bases outside the gene matches. CDR1 is SGHVS and CDR2 is FQNEAQ in the germline V gene. There are 15 residues in the CDR3. CDR3 nucleotides: TGTGCCAGCAGCTTAGCGGGACAGGGAAGCGAGACCCAGTACTTC. This gives the protein CASSLAGQGSETQYF.

V usage is TRBV28 and J usage is TRBJ1-4; no clear D gene. CDR1 and CDR2 (germline): MDHEN, SYDVKM. The CDR3 is made up of 13 amino acids. V shed 2 bases and J shed 6 bases, with 7 bases lying between them. CDR3 sequence (DNA): TGTGCCAGCAGTTTAGCTACCTATGAAAAACTGTTTTTT. Amino acid sequence: CASSLATYEKLFF.

The chain couples TRBV4-1 to TRBJ1-6; D not certain. CDR3 length: 17 amino acids. From germline, CDR1 is MGHRA and CDR2 YSYEKL. Trimming took 0 bases from V and 7 from J, leaving 16 bases between them. CDR3 sequence reads: CASSQDTGIMGNSPLHF. CDR3 DNA sequence: TGCGCCAGCAGCCAAGATACGGGAATTATGGGGAATTCACCCCTCCACTTT.

The rearrangement joins TRBV30 to TRBJ1-3, with 7 bases that match TRBD1. V shed 8 bases, J shed 4 bases, and the junction held 11 bases outside the gene matches. CDR3 length: 14 amino acids. The germline CDR1 and CDR2 sequences are GTSNPN and SVGIG (reference sequence). CDR3 DNA: TGTGCCCGCCCGGGACAGCCTGAAGGAAACACCATATATTTT. It translates to CARPGQPEGNTIYF.

The rearrangement uses TRBV5-6 and TRBJ2-1; the D is unclear. Trimming took 4 bases from V and 4 from J, leaving 18 bases between them. Per germline, CDR1 SGHDT and CDR2 YYEEEE. The CDR3 covers 16 residues. CDR3 region: CASSPRRFSPYNEQFF. The CDR3 DNA is TGTGCCAGCAGCCCCCGCAGGTTTTCCCCTTACAATGAGCAGTTCTTC. Drawing the rest from reference TRBV5-6 and TRBJ2-1, the complete variable domain is DAGVTQSPTHLIKTRGQQVTLRCSPKSGHDTVSWYQQALGQGPQFIFQYYEEEERQRGNFPDRFSGHQFPNYSSELNVNALLLGDSALYLCASSPRRFSPYNEQFFGPGTRLTVL.